This TCR beta chain was captured by sequencing in a study of response to subunit inactivated influenza vaccine. Study conclusions and caveats: The authors suggested that every seasonal influenza vaccination recruits few new T cells.

On this clonotype: Its antigen is as yet unknown.

TCRdb fed the RT-PCR reads into MiXCR, producing one record per CDR3 protein. The sample lists roughly 570,000 distinct CDR3 sequences, approximately 15% occurring once. The TCR originated in a man in his forties or fifties who received an inactivated influenza vaccine. The sample consisted of PBMCs from blood, taken roughly 12 days after vaccination.

CDR3 in amino acids: CASSPGAGTGYNEQFF. The CDR3 nucleotides read TGTGCCAGCAGCCCTGGTGCCGGGACAGGATACAATGAGCAGTTCTTC. This chain uses TRBV5-5 with TRBJ2-1, with 8 bases identical to TRBD1. From germline, CDR1 is SGHKS and CDR2 YYEKEE (reference sequence). The V and J ends lost 4 bases and 4 bases, in that order; junction bases with no gene match: 10. The CDR3 loop spans 16 amino acids.